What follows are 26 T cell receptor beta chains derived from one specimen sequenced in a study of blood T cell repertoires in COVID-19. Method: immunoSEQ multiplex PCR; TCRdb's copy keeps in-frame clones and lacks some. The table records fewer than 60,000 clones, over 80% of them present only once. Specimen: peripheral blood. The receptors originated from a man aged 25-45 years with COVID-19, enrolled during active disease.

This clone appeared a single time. The CDR3 spells CASSLSRGSNEQFF. DNA for the CDR3: TGTGCCAGCAGCTTGAGCAGGGGAAGCAATGAGCAGTTCTTC. The chain uses TRBV7-9 and TRBJ2-1; maybe TRBD1 (6 bases). The CDR3 loop spans 14 amino acids. V shed 3 bases and J shed 6 bases, with 12 bases lying between them. Germline V CDR1 and CDR2: SEHNR, FQNEAQ (reference sequence).

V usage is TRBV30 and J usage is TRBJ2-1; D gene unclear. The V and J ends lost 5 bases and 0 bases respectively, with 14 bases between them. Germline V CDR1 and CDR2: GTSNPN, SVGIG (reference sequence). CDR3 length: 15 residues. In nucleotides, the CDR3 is TGTGCCTGGGCCCCCCGCGGTAGCTCCTACAATGAGCAGTTCTTC. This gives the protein CAWAPRGSSYNEQFF.

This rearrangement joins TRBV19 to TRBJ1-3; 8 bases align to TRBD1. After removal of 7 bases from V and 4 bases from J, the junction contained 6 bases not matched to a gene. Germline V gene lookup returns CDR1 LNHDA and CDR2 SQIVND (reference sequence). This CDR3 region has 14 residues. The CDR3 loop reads CASTDGQGGNTIYF. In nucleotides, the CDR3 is TGTGCCAGTACCGATGGACAGGGAGGAAACACCATATATTTT.

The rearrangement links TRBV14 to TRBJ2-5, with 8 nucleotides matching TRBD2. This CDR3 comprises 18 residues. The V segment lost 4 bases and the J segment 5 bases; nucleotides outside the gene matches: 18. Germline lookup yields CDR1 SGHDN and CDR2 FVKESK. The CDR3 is CASSRRRGTSRFPETQYF. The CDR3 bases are TGTGCCAGCAGCCGGAGAAGGGGGACTAGTCGTTTCCCGGAGACCCAGTACTTC.

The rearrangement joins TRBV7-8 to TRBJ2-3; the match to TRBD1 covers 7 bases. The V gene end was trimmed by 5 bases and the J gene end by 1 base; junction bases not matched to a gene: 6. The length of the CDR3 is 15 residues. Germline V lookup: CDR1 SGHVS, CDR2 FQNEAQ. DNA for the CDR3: TGTGCCAGCAGCATCCGGACAGGTCGCACAGATACGCAGTATTTT. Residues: CASSIRTGRTDTQYF.

CDR3 in amino acids: CASSSQGRNEKLFF. The CDR3 coding sequence is TGCGCCAGCAGCTCACAGGGGCGGAATGAAAAACTGTTTTTT. The rearrangement links TRBV5-1 to TRBJ1-4, with 7 bases aligning to TRBD1. This CDR3 region has 14 residues. The ends lost 3 bases at V and 5 bases at J; junction bases unmatched: 4. Germline V gives CDR1 SGHRS, CDR2 YFSETQ. Drawing the rest from reference TRBV5-1 and TRBJ1-4, the complete variable domain is KAGVTQTPRYLIKTRGQQVTLSCSPISGHRSVSWYQQTPGQGLQFLFEYFSETQRNKGNFPGRFSGRQFSNSRSEMNVSTLELGDSALYLCASSSQGRNEKLFFGSGTQLSVL.

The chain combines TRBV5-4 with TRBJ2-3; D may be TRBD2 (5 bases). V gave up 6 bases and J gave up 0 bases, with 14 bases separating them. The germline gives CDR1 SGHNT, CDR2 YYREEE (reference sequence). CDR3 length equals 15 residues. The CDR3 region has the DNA TGTGCCAGCACGAGGGAGCCTCTTAGCACAGATACGCAGTATTTT. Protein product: CASTREPLSTDTQYF.

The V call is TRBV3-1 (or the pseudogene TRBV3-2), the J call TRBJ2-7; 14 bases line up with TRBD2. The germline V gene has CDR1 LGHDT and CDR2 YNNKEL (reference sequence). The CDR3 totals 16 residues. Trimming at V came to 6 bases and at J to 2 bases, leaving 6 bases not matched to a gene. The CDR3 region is CASRFGLAGGTYEQYF. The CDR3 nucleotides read TGTGCCAGCAGGTTCGGACTAGCGGGAGGTACCTACGAGCAGTACTTC.

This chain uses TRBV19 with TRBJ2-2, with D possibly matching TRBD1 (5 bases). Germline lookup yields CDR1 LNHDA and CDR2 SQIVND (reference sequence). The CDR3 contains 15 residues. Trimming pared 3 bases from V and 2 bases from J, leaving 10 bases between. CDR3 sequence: CASSMGQVNTGELFF. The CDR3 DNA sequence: TGTGCCAGTAGTATGGGGCAGGTAAACACCGGGGAGCTGTTTTTT.

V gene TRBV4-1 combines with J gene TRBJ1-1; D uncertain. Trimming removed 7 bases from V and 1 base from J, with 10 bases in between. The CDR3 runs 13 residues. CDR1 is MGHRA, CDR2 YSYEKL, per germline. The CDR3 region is CASTLRRNTEAFF. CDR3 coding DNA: TGCGCCAGCACCTTAAGGAGGAACACTGAAGCTTTCTTT.

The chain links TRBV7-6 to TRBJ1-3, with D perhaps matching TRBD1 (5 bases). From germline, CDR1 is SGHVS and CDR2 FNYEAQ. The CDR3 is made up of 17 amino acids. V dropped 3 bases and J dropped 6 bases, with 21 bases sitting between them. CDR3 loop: CASSLNPREEIENTIYF. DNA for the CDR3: TGTGCCAGCAGCTTGAATCCCAGGGAAGAAATCGAAAACACCATATATTTT.

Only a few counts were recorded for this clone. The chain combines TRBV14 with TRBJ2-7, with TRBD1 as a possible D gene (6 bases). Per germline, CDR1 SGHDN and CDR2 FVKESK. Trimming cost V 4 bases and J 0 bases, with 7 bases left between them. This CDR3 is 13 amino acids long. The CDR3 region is CASSLGASYEQYF. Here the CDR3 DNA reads TGTGCCAGCAGCCTGGGGGCCTCCTACGAGCAGTACTTC.

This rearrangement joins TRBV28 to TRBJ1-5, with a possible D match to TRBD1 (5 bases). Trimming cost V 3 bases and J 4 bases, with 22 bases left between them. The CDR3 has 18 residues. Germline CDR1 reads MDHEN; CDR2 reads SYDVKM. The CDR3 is CASSFNWGGGEPNQPQHF. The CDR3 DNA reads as TGTGCCAGCAGTTTCAACTGGGGCGGGGGGGAACCGAATCAGCCCCAGCATTTT.

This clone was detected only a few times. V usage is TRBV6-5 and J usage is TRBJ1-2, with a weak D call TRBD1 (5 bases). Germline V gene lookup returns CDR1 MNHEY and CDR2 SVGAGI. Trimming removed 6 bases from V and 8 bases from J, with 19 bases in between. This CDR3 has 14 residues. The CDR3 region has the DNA TGTGCCAGCAGATTAATGGCAGGGAAGAGCGGCTACACCTTC. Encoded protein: CASRLMAGKSGYTF.

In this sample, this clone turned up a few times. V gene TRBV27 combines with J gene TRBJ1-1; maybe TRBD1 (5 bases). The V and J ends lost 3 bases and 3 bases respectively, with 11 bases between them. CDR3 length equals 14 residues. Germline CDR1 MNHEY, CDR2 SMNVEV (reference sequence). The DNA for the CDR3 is TGTGCCAGCAGTTTTGGGGCAGGGTACACTGAAGCTTTCTTT. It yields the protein CASSFGAGYTEAFF.

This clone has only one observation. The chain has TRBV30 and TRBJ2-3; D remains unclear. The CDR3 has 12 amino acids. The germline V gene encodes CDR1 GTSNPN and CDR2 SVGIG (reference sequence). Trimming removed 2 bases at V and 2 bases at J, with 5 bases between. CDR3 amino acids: CAWSPDTDTQYF. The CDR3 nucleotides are TGTGCCTGGAGTCCAGACACAGATACGCAGTATTTT.

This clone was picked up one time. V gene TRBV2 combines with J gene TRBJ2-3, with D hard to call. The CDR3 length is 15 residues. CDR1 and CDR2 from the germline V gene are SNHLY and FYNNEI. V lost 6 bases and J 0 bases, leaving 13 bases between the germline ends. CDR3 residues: CASRFRQISTDTQYF. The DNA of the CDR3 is TGTGCCAGCAGATTCAGACAAATTAGCACAGATACGCAGTATTTT.

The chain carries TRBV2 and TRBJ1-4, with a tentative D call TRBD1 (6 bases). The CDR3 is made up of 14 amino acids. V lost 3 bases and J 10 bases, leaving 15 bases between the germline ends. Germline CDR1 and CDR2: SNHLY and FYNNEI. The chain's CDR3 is CASSDDGGPGKLFF. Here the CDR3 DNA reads TGTGCCAGCAGTGACGACGGGGGGCCGGGAAAACTGTTTTTT.

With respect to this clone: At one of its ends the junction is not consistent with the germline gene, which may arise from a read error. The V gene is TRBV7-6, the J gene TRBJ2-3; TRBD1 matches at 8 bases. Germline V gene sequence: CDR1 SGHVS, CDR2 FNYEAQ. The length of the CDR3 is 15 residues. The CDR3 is CASRLGQGRTDTQYF. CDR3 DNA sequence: TGTGCCAGCAGGTTAGGACAGGGAAGAACAGATACGCAGTATTTT.

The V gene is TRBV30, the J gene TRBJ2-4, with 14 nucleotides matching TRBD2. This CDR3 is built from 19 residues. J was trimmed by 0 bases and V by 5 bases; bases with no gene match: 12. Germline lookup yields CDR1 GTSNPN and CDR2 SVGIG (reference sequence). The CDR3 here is CAWGTRGLAGGLAKNIQYF. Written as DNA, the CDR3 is TGTGCCTGGGGTACCCGTGGACTAGCGGGAGGTCTAGCCAAAAACATTCAGTACTTC.

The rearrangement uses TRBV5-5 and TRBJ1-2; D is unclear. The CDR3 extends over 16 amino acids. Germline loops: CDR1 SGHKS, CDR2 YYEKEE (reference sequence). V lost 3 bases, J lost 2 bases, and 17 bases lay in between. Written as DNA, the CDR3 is TGTGCCAGCAGCTCCGGATGGAGGGCTGGAAACTATGGCTACACCTTC. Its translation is CASSSGWRAGNYGYTF.

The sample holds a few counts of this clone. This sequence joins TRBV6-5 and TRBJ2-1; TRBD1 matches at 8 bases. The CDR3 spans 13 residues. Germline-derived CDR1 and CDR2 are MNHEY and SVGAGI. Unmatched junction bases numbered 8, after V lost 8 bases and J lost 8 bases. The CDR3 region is CASPRGPIDEQFF. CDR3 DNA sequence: TGTGCCAGCCCCAGGGGGCCTATAGATGAGCAGTTCTTC.

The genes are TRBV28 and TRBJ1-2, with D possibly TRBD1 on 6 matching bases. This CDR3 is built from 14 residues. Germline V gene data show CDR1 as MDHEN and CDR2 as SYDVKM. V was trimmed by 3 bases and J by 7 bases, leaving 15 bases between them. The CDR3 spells CASSLTGTKGGYTF. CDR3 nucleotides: TGTGCCAGCAGTTTGACCGGGACAAAAGGTGGCTACACCTTC.

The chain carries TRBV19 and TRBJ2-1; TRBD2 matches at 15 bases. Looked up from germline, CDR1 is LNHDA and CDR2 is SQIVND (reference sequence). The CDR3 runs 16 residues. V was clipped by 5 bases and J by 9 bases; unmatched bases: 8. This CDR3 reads CASSSWTSGRESEQFF. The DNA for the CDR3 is TGTGCCAGTAGTTCCTGGACTAGCGGGAGGGAAAGTGAGCAGTTCTTC.

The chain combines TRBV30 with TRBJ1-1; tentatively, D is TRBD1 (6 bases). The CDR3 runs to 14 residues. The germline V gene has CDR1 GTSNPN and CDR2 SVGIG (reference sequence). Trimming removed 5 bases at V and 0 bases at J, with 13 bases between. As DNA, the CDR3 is TGTGCCTGGGACAGAGGGGGTCTGAACACTGAAGCTTTCTTT. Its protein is CAWDRGGLNTEAFF.

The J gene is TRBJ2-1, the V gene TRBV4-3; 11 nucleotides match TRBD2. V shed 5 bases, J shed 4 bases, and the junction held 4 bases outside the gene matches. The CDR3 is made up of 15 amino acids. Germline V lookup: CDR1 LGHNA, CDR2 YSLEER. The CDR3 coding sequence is TGCGCCAGCAGCGAGGGACTAGCGGCTTACAATGAGCAGTTCTTC. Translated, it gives CASSEGLAAYNEQFF.